Described below is a single T cell receptor beta chain sequence and its context. Germline values: CDR1 KGHSH, CDR2 LQKENI. The V end was cut by 3 bases, the J end by 1 base, with 16 bases between. CDR3 length: 16 amino acids. These data come from a study of T cell responses to AZD1222 COVID-19 vaccine. Sequenced by immunoSEQ multiplex PCR; TCRdb stores in-frame clones only, minus some. Of tens of thousands of clones detected, 70% to 90% appear once; the ten largest clones hold under 1.5%. This sequence originates from an adult who received the AZD1222 COVID-19 vaccine. The V and J genes are TRBV18 and TRBJ2-7; D gene unclear. The source was peripheral blood, collected 28 days after the second AZD1222 dose. This CDR3 reads CASSPTPGHASYEQYF. CDR3 nucleotide sequence: TGTGCCAGCTCACCGACCCCAGGTCACGCATCCTACGAGCAGTACTTC.